The 21 T cell receptor beta chains in this list originate from one sample, sequenced in a study of blood T cell repertoires in COVID-19. This table comes from immunoSEQ multiplex PCR, and its TCRdb copy is limited to in-frame clones, with some not included. This table has around 220,000 clones, around nine tenths appearing once. Sequencing input: PBMCs or T cells enriched from blood (not recorded which). The receptor set was obtained from a woman aged 45-65 years with acute COVID-19.

The chain couples TRBV2 to TRBJ1-6, with D possibly being TRBD1 (5 bases). The CDR3 loop spans 14 amino acids. V lost 5 bases to trimming and J lost 9 bases, with 14 bases between them. Germline V gene data show CDR1 as SNHLY and CDR2 as FYNNEI. The CDR3 sequence: CASSPWGFGSPLHF. Written as DNA, the CDR3 is TGTGCCAGCAGTCCCTGGGGCTTCGGTTCACCCCTCCACTTT.

This rearrangement joins TRBV5-1 to TRBJ2-3, with 8 bases matching TRBD2. V shed 4 bases, J shed 4 bases, and the junction held 11 bases outside the gene matches. CDR3 length: 16 amino acids. CDR1 SGHRS and CDR2 YFSETQ come from the germline V gene. The DNA for the CDR3 is TGCGCCAGCAGCCCCCTTGATAGCGGGAATGCAGATACGCAGTATTTT. Protein: CASSPLDSGNADTQYF.

The V gene is TRBV28, the J gene TRBJ2-1; 7 bases map to TRBD1. V shed 3 bases, J shed 7 bases, and the junction held 9 bases outside the gene matches. The CDR3 has 15 residues. Germline CDR1 and CDR2: MDHEN and SYDVKM. CDR3: CASSFWTGKNNEQFF. Written as DNA, the CDR3 is TGTGCCAGCAGTTTCTGGACAGGCAAAAATAATGAGCAGTTCTTC.

The CDR3 loop reads CASSYSTGSRPYGYTF. DNA of the CDR3: TGTGCCAGCAGTTACTCGACGGGTTCGCGTCCCTATGGCTACACCTTC. V and J are TRBV6-5 and TRBJ1-2; no reliable D call. The CDR3 loop spans 16 amino acids. The ends were cut back, 0 bases at V and 4 bases at J, with 15 bases in the middle. Germline V gene lookup returns CDR1 MNHEY and CDR2 SVGAGI.

The CDR3 sequence is CASSRGQNNSPLHF. The CDR3 DNA follows: TGTGCCAGCAGCCGAGGACAGAATAATTCACCCCTCCACTTT. The chain recombines TRBV7-6 with TRBJ1-6; D is perhaps TRBD1 (6 bases). Germline V gene lookup returns CDR1 SGHVS and CDR2 FNYEAQ. The CDR3 runs to 14 residues. Trimming left V 5 bases short and J 5 bases short, with 10 bases between.

This chain uses TRBV18 with TRBJ1-1, with 10 positions matching TRBD1. The CDR3 has 15 amino acids. V trimming: 3 bases; J trimming: 11 bases; junction bases outside the gene matches: 12. CDR1 and CDR2 from the germline V gene are KGHSH and LQKENI. CDR3 nucleotides: TGTGCCAGCTCACCTGCCGGGACAGGGGACCGAGTGGCTTTCTTT. Translation: CASSPAGTGDRVAFF.

The rearrangement joins TRBV5-1 to TRBJ2-2, with D possibly TRBD2 on 7 matching bases. There are 16 residues in the CDR3. The germline V gene has CDR1 SGHRS and CDR2 YFSETQ. Trimming removed 0 bases from V and 7 bases from J, with 16 bases in between. CDR3 sequence: CASSLVRGAMDGELFF. CDR3 coding DNA: TGCGCCAGCAGCTTGGTTCGGGGGGCCATGGACGGGGAGCTGTTTTTT.

The gene calls are TRBV7-9 and TRBJ2-7; D remains unclear. Germline CDR1 SEHNR, CDR2 FQNEAQ (reference sequence). This CDR3 contains 12 residues. Trimming removed 4 bases at V and 7 bases at J, with 11 bases between. The CDR3 reads CASSSGMREQYF. DNA for the CDR3: TGTGCCAGCAGCTCCGGCATGAGGGAGCAGTACTTC.

The CDR3 here is CASSSGPPLEQYF. CDR3 DNA: TGTGCCAGTAGCTCTGGCCCACCTCTGGAGCAGTACTTC. The gene calls are TRBV19 and TRBJ2-7; D uncertain. Per the germline V gene, CDR1 is LNHDA and CDR2 is SQIVND (reference sequence). V dropped 6 bases and J dropped 7 bases, with 16 bases sitting between them. CDR3 length: 13 amino acids.

The chain uses TRBV28 and TRBJ2-2, with 7 bases that match TRBD1. In germline, CDR1 is MDHEN, CDR2 SYDVKM. The CDR3 runs 18 residues. V trimming: 6 bases; J trimming: 1 base; junction bases outside the gene matches: 14. The CDR3 bases are TGTGCCAGCAGGACGGAACAGGGGCATCTGAGGAACACCGGGGAGCTGTTTTTT. Translating gives CASRTEQGHLRNTGELFF.

The chain has TRBV27 and TRBJ1-2, with D possibly TRBD1 on 6 matching bases. The length of the CDR3 is 15 residues. V was pared by 0 bases and J by 2 bases, with 10 bases between. The germline V gene has CDR1 MNHEY and CDR2 SMNVEV (reference sequence). The DNA of the CDR3 is TGTGCCAGCAGTTTATCGACAGGAGCCAACTATGGCTACACCTTC. Its protein product is CASSLSTGANYGYTF.

This chain links TRBV7-8 with TRBJ1-1; D not resolved. This CDR3 has 14 residues. Deletions cut 0 bases from V and 7 bases from J, with 12 bases between. Germline assignment: CDR1 SGHVS and CDR2 FQNEAQ. CDR3 protein: CASSLAAGRLEAFF. The CDR3 coding sequence is TGTGCCAGCAGCTTAGCAGCGGGTCGGCTTGAAGCTTTCTTT. Full variable domain (missing parts from reference TRBV7-8 and TRBJ1-1): GAGVSQSPRYKVAKRGQDVALRCDPISGHVSLFWYQQALGQGPEFLTYFQNEAQLDKSGLPSDRFFAERPEGSVSTLKIQRTQQEDSAVYLCASSLAAGRLEAFFGQGTRLTVV.

The chain links TRBV7-9 to TRBJ1-2; 8 positions agree with TRBD1. Germline CDR1 is SEHNR and CDR2 is FQNEAQ (reference sequence). Germline trimming cut 4 bases from V and 5 bases from J; bases unmatched to any gene: 3. The CDR3 extends over 13 amino acids. The CDR3: CASSSDRAYGYTF. In nucleotides, the CDR3 is TGTGCCAGCAGCTCGGACAGGGCATATGGCTACACCTTC.

The rearrangement uses TRBV18 and TRBJ1-4; the match to TRBD1 covers 8 bases. J was trimmed by 5 bases and V by 4 bases; bases with no gene match: 3. The CDR3 runs to 14 residues. CDR1 and CDR2 (germline): KGHSH, LQKENI. The CDR3 DNA sequence: TGTGCCAGCTCACTGGACAGGGTGAATGAAAAACTGTTTTTT. Translated: CASSLDRVNEKLFF.

This sequence joins TRBV5-1 and TRBJ1-2; D is perhaps TRBD1 (6 bases). The CDR3 runs to 16 residues. Germline V gives CDR1 SGHRS, CDR2 YFSETQ. The ends were cut back, 6 bases at V and 6 bases at J, with 24 bases in the middle. The CDR3 loop reads CASTYVTGNNMDGYTF. DNA for the CDR3: TGCGCCAGCACCTACGTTACAGGGAACAATATGGATGGCTACACCTTC.

The chain recombines TRBV2 with TRBJ2-7, with 7 positions matching TRBD2. This CDR3 comprises 15 residues. The germline V gene encodes CDR1 SNHLY and CDR2 FYNNEI. Germline trimming cut 2 bases from V and 6 bases from J; bases unmatched to any gene: 10. The CDR3 loop reads CASSERARGVGEQYF. CDR3 DNA sequence: TGTGCCAGCAGTGAAAGGGCACGGGGGGTAGGCGAGCAGTACTTC.

The V call is TRBV5-6, the J call TRBJ1-5; 7 positions agree with TRBD1. Looked up from germline, CDR1 is SGHDT and CDR2 is YYEEEE. The CDR3 loop spans 17 amino acids. Germline trimming cut 1 base from V and 5 bases from J; bases unmatched to any gene: 12. The CDR3 is CASSLTVGSQGDQPQHF. DNA of the CDR3: TGTGCCAGCAGCTTGACGGTAGGCAGCCAGGGGGATCAGCCCCAGCATTTT.

V and J are TRBV5-1 and TRBJ2-1, with TRBD2 identical over 16 bases. Germline trimming cut 5 bases from V and 8 bases from J; bases unmatched to any gene: 10. The CDR3 is 17 residues long. Germline CDR1 reads SGHRS; CDR2 reads YFSETQ. This chain's CDR3 is CASSYGTSGRESDEQFF. The CDR3 coding sequence is TGCGCCAGCAGTTACGGGACTAGCGGGAGGGAAAGCGATGAGCAGTTCTTC. The full variable domain, rest sourced from reference TRBV5-1 and TRBJ2-1, is KAGVTQTPRYLIKTRGQQVTLSCSPISGHRSVSWYQQTPGQGLQFLFEYFSETQRNKGNFPGRFSGRQFSNSRSEMNVSTLELGDSALYLCASSYGTSGRESDEQFFGPGTRLTVL.

The V call is TRBV5-5, the J call TRBJ1-1, with 9 nucleotides matching TRBD1. CDR3 length: 15 residues. V lost 0 bases and J lost 11; bases outside the gene matches: 11. In germline, CDR1 is SGHKS, CDR2 YYEKEE (reference sequence). CDR3 DNA: TGTGCCAGCAGCTTGGGGACAGGGGAATCCATGAAGGCTTTCTTT. It codes for CASSLGTGESMKAFF.

This chain uses TRBV24-1 with TRBJ1-1; TRBD1 matches 7 bases. The CDR3 runs to 14 residues. The J segment lost 4 bases and the V segment lost 4 bases, leaving 5 bases of the junction unmatched. The germline CDR1 and CDR2 sequences are KGHDR and SFDVKD. CDR3: CATSDPGQSTEAFF. CDR3 DNA sequence: TGTGCCACCAGTGACCCGGGACAGTCCACTGAAGCTTTCTTT.

This chain joins TRBV4-3 and TRBJ2-7; 8 bases map to TRBD2. V dropped 5 bases and J dropped 2; count of bases not matched to a gene: 5. Germline V CDR1 and CDR2: LGHNA, YSLEER. The CDR3 sequence is 14 residues long. CDR3 region: CASSEGLGTYEQYF. The DNA of the CDR3 is TGCGCCAGCAGCGAGGGACTAGGCACCTACGAGCAGTACTTC.